The 22 T cell receptor beta chains reported below all come from one sample, sequenced in a study of blood T cell repertoires in COVID-19. Sequencing used immunoSEQ multiplex PCR; TCRdb keeps in-frame clones, though not all of them. The sample records under 300,000 clones, over 75% being singletons. The sequencing input was peripheral blood. The receptors come from a woman aged 25-40 years with acute or convalescent COVID-19.

The CDR3 is CASSWPRDLTRNEQFF. CDR3 in DNA: TGTGCCAGCAGCTGGCCGCGGGACCTCACGCGGAATGAGCAGTTCTTC. This chain uses TRBV7-9 with TRBJ2-1, with TRBD2 as a possible D gene (6 bases). The germline V and J ends were trimmed by 4 bases and 7 bases, with 20 bases remaining between them. The length of the CDR3 is 16 residues. Germline values: CDR1 SEHNR, CDR2 FQNEAQ (reference sequence).

The chain joins TRBV3-1 (or the pseudogene TRBV3-2) to TRBJ2-7, with no clear D. The CDR3 is 15 residues long. Germline values: CDR1 LGHDT, CDR2 YNNKEL (reference sequence). Trimming removed 1 base from V and 0 bases from J, with 10 bases in between. The CDR3 spells CASSQGLAVSYEQYF. CDR3 coding DNA: TGTGCCAGCAGCCAAGGCTTAGCCGTCTCCTACGAGCAGTACTTC.

The V gene is TRBV6-5, the J gene TRBJ2-2; no firm D call. Deletions cut 0 bases from V and 6 bases from J, with 8 bases between. Germline lookup yields CDR1 MNHEY and CDR2 SVGAGI. This CDR3 contains 14 residues. The CDR3 DNA follows: TGTGCCAGCAGTTACTCGCCCGGTGCCGGGGAGCTGTTTTTT. Translating gives CASSYSPGAGELFF.

This chain links TRBV5-1 with TRBJ2-3; D call uncertain. The CDR3 extends over 17 amino acids. Germline values: CDR1 SGHRS, CDR2 YFSETQ. Between the trimmed V and J ends, which lost 0 bases and 2 bases, there was a span of 16 bases. Written as DNA, the CDR3 is TGCGCCAGCAGCTTGGCCACTTTTAGCAGCCACACAGATACGCAGTATTTT. The encoded protein is CASSLATFSSHTDTQYF.

In this sample, this clone turned up once. The rearrangement links TRBV11-2 to TRBJ2-7; D is possibly TRBD2 (6 bases). The CDR3 extends over 16 amino acids. Trimming took 5 bases from V and 0 from J, leaving 17 bases between them. Looked up from germline, CDR1 is SGHAT and CDR2 is FQNNGV. CDR3 in amino acids: CASSRRERVGSYEQYF. The DNA of the CDR3 is TGTGCCAGCAGCCGAAGGGAGCGGGTAGGCTCCTACGAGCAGTACTTC. The entire variable domain, with the rest obtained from reference TRBV11-2 and TRBJ2-7, is as follows: EAGVAQSPRYKIIEKRQSVAFWCNPISGHATLYWYQQILGQGPKLLIQFQNNGVVDDSQLPKDRFSAERLKGVDSTLKIQPAKLEDSAVYLCASSRRERVGSYEQYFGPGTRLTVT.

V is TRBV4-1 and J is TRBJ2-1, with a weak D call TRBD2 (5 bases). The CDR3 consists of 17 residues. Trimming took off 0 bases at V and 8 bases at J, with 20 bases between the two ends. Germline V CDR1 and CDR2: MGHRA, YSYEKL. CDR3 residues: CASSQDRGGLLDDEQFF. As DNA, the CDR3 is TGCGCCAGCAGCCAAGATCGAGGCGGACTTTTGGACGATGAGCAGTTCTTC.

This clone was observed once. The chain couples TRBV5-4 to TRBJ1-1; TRBD1 might be the D (6 bases). V was trimmed by 4 bases and J by 0 bases, leaving 19 bases between them. There are 17 residues in the CDR3. Germline V CDR1 and CDR2: SGHNT, YYREEE (reference sequence). DNA of the CDR3: TGTGCCAGCAGCCTTCCCGGACAGAGAGACATGAACACTGAAGCTTTCTTT. Translated: CASSLPGQRDMNTEAFF.

This sequence joins TRBV30 and TRBJ2-3, with D tentatively TRBD2 (5 bases). Deletions cut 0 bases from V and 7 bases from J, with 14 bases between. This CDR3 is built from 14 residues. CDR1 and CDR2 from the germline V gene are GTSNPN and SVGIG (reference sequence). CDR3 region: CAWSVSGNLNTQYF. The CDR3 nucleotides are TGTGCCTGGAGTGTAAGCGGAAATTTAAATACGCAGTATTTT.

V usage is TRBV6-6 and J usage is TRBJ1-6; 11 bases are a match to TRBD1. This CDR3 is 14 amino acids long. Unmatched junction bases numbered 8, after V lost 4 bases and J lost 15 bases. The germline V gene encodes CDR1 MNHNY and CDR2 SVGAGI (reference sequence). The CDR3: CASSSLDRGHVLHF. In DNA form, the CDR3 reads TGTGCCAGCAGTTCCCTGGACAGGGGGCACGTCCTCCACTTT.

This clone was picked up one time. The rearrangement joins TRBV4-1 to TRBJ2-1, with D maybe TRBD2 (6 bases). V lost 4 bases to trimming and J lost 0 bases, with 10 bases between them. Germline V gives CDR1 MGHRA, CDR2 YSYEKL. The CDR3 spans 15 residues. The CDR3 is CASSRDSSSYNEQFF. The CDR3 DNA is TGCGCCAGCAGCCGGGACTCGAGCTCCTACAATGAGCAGTTCTTC.

The rearrangement joins TRBV24-1 to TRBJ2-5; 7 bases are a match to TRBD1. The CDR3 totals 16 residues. V was pared by 5 bases and J by 1 base, with 9 bases of the junction left unmatched. Per the germline V gene, CDR1 is KGHDR and CDR2 is SFDVKD. This CDR3 is CATSGKGTDGQETQYF. The CDR3, as DNA: TGTGCCACCAGTGGAAAAGGGACAGACGGCCAAGAGACCCAGTACTTC.

V and J are TRBV4-1 and TRBJ2-2; perhaps TRBD1 as D (5 bases). Germline-derived CDR1 and CDR2 are MGHRA and YSYEKL. V was pared by 4 bases and J by 6 bases, with 12 bases between. The CDR3 is made up of 14 amino acids. The CDR3 nucleotides read TGCGCCAGCAGCCCCGGACAAGGGTCCGGGGAGCTGTTTTTT. Translating it yields CASSPGQGSGELFF.

This rearrangement joins TRBV7-9 to TRBJ2-7, with a possible D match to TRBD1 (6 bases). The CDR3 covers 14 residues. The germline CDR1 and CDR2 sequences are SEHNR and FQNEAQ (reference sequence). V lost 0 bases to trimming and J lost 4 bases, with 10 bases between them. CDR3 nucleotide sequence: TGTGCCAGCAGCTTAGCAGGGACAAATTACGAGCAGTACTTC. Translation: CASSLAGTNYEQYF.

V is TRBV27 and J is TRBJ2-3, with 9 bases lining up with TRBD2. The CDR3 has 17 amino acids. Germline CDR1 reads MNHEY; CDR2 reads SMNVEV (reference sequence). V lost 2 bases to trimming and J lost 1 base; unmatched junction nucleotides: 7. The CDR3 bases are TGTGCCAGCAGTTTAGGGAGACTAGCGGCTCGCACAGATACGCAGTATTTT. This encodes CASSLGRLAARTDTQYF.

The V and J genes are TRBV7-2 and TRBJ1-3; D is uncertain. V was clipped by 2 bases and J by 5 bases, with 10 bases between them. The CDR3 runs to 14 residues. Germline V lookup: CDR1 SGHTA, CDR2 FQGNSA. The CDR3 reads CASSLRGIRNTIYF. CDR3 nucleotide sequence: TGTGCCAGCAGCTTACGGGGAATTAGAAACACCATATATTTT.

The gene calls are TRBV3-1 (or the pseudogene TRBV3-2) and TRBJ2-2, with 11 bases matching TRBD2. The CDR3 sequence is 15 residues long. After removal of 6 bases from V and 8 bases from J, the junction contained 8 bases not matched to a gene. The germline CDR1 and CDR2 sequences are LGHDT and YNNKEL (reference sequence). The CDR3 loop is CASRVSGRAAGELFF. In DNA, the CDR3 is TGTGCCAGCAGAGTTAGCGGGAGGGCCGCAGGGGAGCTGTTTTTT.

This sequence joins TRBV19 and TRBJ1-4; 9 bases align to TRBD1. Losses at the gene ends were 6 bases for V and 6 bases for J; bases not matched to a gene: 8. The length of the CDR3 is 15 residues. Germline loops: CDR1 LNHDA, CDR2 SQIVND (reference sequence). The CDR3 DNA follows: TGTGCCAGTAGGCCGCCGGGACAGGGATATGAAAAACTGTTTTTT. As protein: CASRPPGQGYEKLFF.

The V and J genes are TRBV9 and TRBJ1-2, with D perhaps matching TRBD1 (5 bases). V shed 4 bases and J shed 2 bases, with 12 bases lying between them. The CDR3 spans 14 residues. In germline, CDR1 is SGDLS, CDR2 YYNGEE. The CDR3 nucleotides are TGTGCCAGCAGCCCCACCCCAGGGAACTATGGCTACACCTTC. Amino acids: CASSPTPGNYGYTF.

The V call is TRBV21-1, the J call TRBJ2-7; the table assigns TRBD2, which was not confirmed against the DNA. TRBV21-1 is a known pseudogene. The CDR3 loop spans 15 amino acids. The DNA of the CDR3 is TGTGCCAGTAAAACGGTGGGAGGGGTCTACTACGAGCAGTACTTC. Its protein product is CASKTVGGVYYEQYF.

The rearrangement links TRBV18 to TRBJ2-7, with 12 bases matching TRBD1. The CDR3 covers 15 residues. Germline loops: CDR1 KGHSH, CDR2 LQKENI. Losses at the gene ends were 3 bases for V and 5 bases for J; bases not matched to a gene: 5. Here the CDR3 reads CASSPPGQGADEQYF. DNA for the CDR3: TGTGCCAGCTCACCTCCGGGACAGGGGGCGGACGAGCAGTACTTC. Supplemented by reference TRBV18 and TRBJ2-7, the full variable domain reads NAGVMQNPRHLVRRRGQEARLRCSPMKGHSHVYWYRQLPEEGLKFMVYLQKENIIDESGMPKERFSAEFPKEGPSILRIQQVVRGDSAAYFCASSPPGQGADEQYFGPGTRLTVT.

The rearrangement uses TRBV11-3 and TRBJ2-1; 8 bases are shared with TRBD2. CDR1 is SGHNT, CDR2 YENEEA, per germline. V gave up 7 bases and J gave up 1 base; unmatched junction bases: 6. The CDR3 covers 15 residues. The CDR3, as DNA: TGTGCCAGCATGTTGGCGGGAGGATCCTACAATGAGCAGTTCTTC. Its translation: CASMLAGGSYNEQFF.

V and J are TRBV19 and TRBJ1-5; D call uncertain. CDR1 and CDR2 from the germline V gene are LNHDA and SQIVND (reference sequence). The CDR3 consists of 13 residues. V was cut by 10 bases and J by 4 bases, with 14 bases left in between. The CDR3 loop is CATRGSRNQPQHF. The CDR3 DNA reads as TGTGCCACCCGAGGCAGTAGAAATCAGCCCCAGCATTTT.